A selection of T cell receptor beta chains follows, all from one sample in a study of shared clonotypes between healthy human individuals. Data came from immunoSEQ multiplex PCR; TCRdb stores just in-frame clones and leaves some out. This sample has about 610,000 clones; around 97% occur once, and the top ten carry approximately 0.057%. Sequenced: naive CD4+ T cells sorted from blood. The receptors shown here come from a woman between 25 and 40 years old in good health. Each CDR3 is given with its conserved first and last residue. Each record gives: CDR3 protein, J gene, D gene, V gene. The D gene is left open where the match is weak.

CASSLMRGKTSYEQYF,TRBJ2-7,.,TRBV5-4
CASSFSLGQETQYF,TRBJ2-5,.,TRBV5-4
CASSLRGEQYF,.,.,TRBV27
CASSVEGGGSYEQYF,TRBJ2-7,.,TRBV9
CASSPRGQGGLGGYTF,TRBJ1-2,TRBD1,TRBV18
CASSLTSGSYNEQFF,TRBJ2-1,TRBD2,TRBV5-1
CAISELGDEQFF,TRBJ2-1,.,TRBV10-3
CAWSRGNQPQHF,TRBJ1-5,.,TRBV30
CSVDWSETQYF,TRBJ2-5,.,TRBV29-1
CASSLFASSYNEQFF,TRBJ2-1,.,TRBV7-7
CASSFAGVGPYEQYF,TRBJ2-7,TRBD2,TRBV11-2
CASSMVRGEKLFF,TRBJ1-4,.,TRBV19
CASAFTGANEKLFF,TRBJ1-4,.,TRBV27
CASRGTRGYTF,TRBJ1-2,.,TRBV6-4
CASGLVLAGVGDTQYF,TRBJ2-3,TRBD2,TRBV12-5
CASSIGRYSNQPQHF,TRBJ1-5,.,TRBV19
CASSLIGQTPGELFF,TRBJ2-2,.,TRBV5-1
CASHETGNFYNEQFF,TRBJ2-1,.,TRBV27
CASSYSAGYNQPQHF,TRBJ1-5,.,TRBV6-5
CASSYRASLETQYF,TRBJ2-5,.,TRBV7-8
CASRSPGTANEKLFF,TRBJ1-4,.,TRBV27
CASSPSGAGGRDDTQYF,TRBJ2-3,TRBD2,TRBV4-2
CASSLAAGVRTGELFF,TRBJ2-2,TRBD2,TRBV11-3
CARPGQGLSYEQYF,TRBJ2-7,TRBD1,TRBV19
CASSFLNYGYTF,TRBJ1-2,.,TRBV28
CASSDVQGYGNEQFF,TRBJ2-1,TRBD1,TRBV6-1
CASSSTARNSGNTIYF,TRBJ1-3,.,TRBV28
CASSTGTSLRYTQYF,TRBJ2-3,TRBD2,TRBV19
CAIPTQNTGELFF,TRBJ2-2,.,TRBV28
CASSTTGGGHYGYTF,TRBJ1-2,.,TRBV28
CASRGIETQYF,TRBJ2-5,.,TRBV2
CASSWADRGYEQFF,TRBJ2-1,TRBD1,TRBV5-4
CATSVGDVETQYF,TRBJ2-5,.,TRBV6-1
CASSIGLAESYEQYF,TRBJ2-7,TRBD2,TRBV19
CASSPGTWSEGGYTF,TRBJ1-2,.,TRBV9
CASREGQGSYNEQFF,TRBJ2-1,TRBD1,TRBV19
CASSTLDRGYGYTF,TRBJ1-2,TRBD1,TRBV19
CASSSTAGIQETQYF,TRBJ2-5,.,TRBV5-5
CASSARQLFSVDTQYF,TRBJ2-3,.,TRBV19
CASSHRSGDGETQYF,TRBJ2-5,.,TRBV4-2
CASSQATGVNQPQHF,TRBJ1-5,TRBD1,TRBV4-2
CASSLSGGRNTIYF,TRBJ1-3,.,TRBV7-2
CASTRGRYQPQHF,TRBJ1-5,.,TRBV2
CSASLLREQYF,.,.,TRBV20-1
CASSKDRGGGYTF,TRBJ1-2,TRBD1,TRBV28
CASSIDGSSYEQYF,TRBJ2-7,.,TRBV19
CASSRVAGGPYEQYF,.,TRBD2,TRBV28
CASSARVNEQYF,TRBJ2-7,.,TRBV13
CASSDRVISNQPQHF,TRBJ1-5,TRBD1,TRBV6-1